The next 3 T cell receptor beta chains were all read from a single sample in a study of molecular identifiers for immune sequencing clone quantification. Each CDR3 protein is one row after TCRdb ran MiXCR on the PCR reads. This table holds about 10,000 distinct CDR3 sequences, about a fifth found once. Sequenced input: naive CD8+ T cells from blood, with Jurkat cell RNA spiked in. Documented subset: FACS-sorted CD8+CD4-CCR7+CD45RA+ naive T cells. The receptors were gathered from a human donor in good health. Some libraries in this study had Jurkat cell RNA spiked in.

This clonotype qualifies as medium-sized. The rearrangement joins TRBV6-6 to TRBJ2-7, with 11 bases lining up with TRBD2. With V trimmed by 6 bases and J by 6 bases, 10 bases remained unmatched. Germline V CDR1 and CDR2: MNHNY, SVGAGI (reference sequence). The CDR3 runs 15 residues. Here the CDR3 DNA reads TGTGCCAGCAGCGACGATCTAGCGGGAGGATTCGAGCAGTACTTC. The encoded protein is CASSDDLAGGFEQYF.

Concerning this clonotype itself: Being one base from a much bigger clone, this may be a read error. V usage is TRBV6-5 and J usage is TRBJ2-5; 7 positions match TRBD2. Trimming cost V 0 bases and J 4 bases; bases outside gene matches: 5. Germline V gene sequence: CDR1 MNHEY, CDR2 SVGAGI. The CDR3 is 15 amino acids. For the CDR3, the DNA is TGTGCCAGCAGTTACTCGGCGGGGGTAGGAGAGACCCAGTACTTC. Protein sequence: CASSYSAGVGETQYF.

A few counts support this clonotype. This chain joins TRBV7-9 and TRBJ2-1, with 11 bases aligning to TRBD2. Trimming removed 1 base from V and 3 bases from J; junction bases left unmatched: 14. The CDR3 consists of 20 residues. CDR1 and CDR2 from the germline V gene are SEHNR and FQNEAQ (reference sequence). The CDR3 reads CASSLGVKGPGTSGYNEQFF. CDR3 coding DNA: TGTGCCAGCAGCTTAGGGGTAAAGGGGCCAGGGACTAGCGGCTACAATGAGCAGTTCTTC.